A selection of T cell receptor beta chains follows, all from one sample in a study of cytomegalovirus exposure and HLA in healthy donors. Repertoires were generated with immunoSEQ multiplex PCR, while TCRdb's copy carries only in-frame clones and drops some. The sample includes roughly 250,000 clones, 80% to 90% of them seen just once. Material: PBMCs. These receptors were obtained from a man aged 18 to 29 in good health and CMV-seronegative. CDR3s include the opening cysteine and the closing phenylalanine or tryptophan. Each record gives: clone size, V gene, J gene, D gene, CDR3 DNA, CDR3 protein. The D gene is left open where the match is weak. Expanded clones get a size class; other rows say once, few or many, or leave the size out.

clone_size: .
v_call: TRBV7-9
j_call: TRBJ2-1
d_call: .
cdr3_nt: TGTGCCAGCAGCTACATGCCTAAGAGGGATGAGCAGTTCTTC
cdr3_aa: CASSYMPKRDEQFF

clone_size: .
v_call: TRBV6-5
j_call: TRBJ2-3
d_call: TRBD2
cdr3_nt: TGTGCCAGCAGTCGACTAGCGGGAGTCTCTAATACGCAGTATTTT
cdr3_aa: CASSRLAGVSNTQYF

clone_size: .
v_call: TRBV6-5
j_call: TRBJ1-5
d_call: .
cdr3_nt: TGTGCCATGGACACATGGAGCAATCAGCCCCAGCATTTT
cdr3_aa: CAMDTWSNQPQHF

clone_size: .
v_call: TRBV27
j_call: TRBJ2-3
d_call: TRBD2
cdr3_nt: TGTGCCAGCAGTTCTCCCCGTCTAGCGGGGGGGAGAACGCAGTATTTT
cdr3_aa: CASSSPRLAGGRTQYF

clone_size: once
v_call: TRBV28
j_call: TRBJ1-5
d_call: .
cdr3_nt: TGTGCCAGCAGTTTACTCGGGGGGAGGAGGCAGCCCCAGCATTTT
cdr3_aa: CASSLLGGRRQPQHF

clone_size: .
v_call: TRBV7-2
j_call: TRBJ1-4
d_call: TRBD1
cdr3_nt: TGTGCCAGCAGCTTAAGGGGGAGACAGGGGAGTGAAAAACTGTTTTTT
cdr3_aa: CASSLRGRQGSEKLFF

clone_size: once
v_call: TRBV7-6
j_call: TRBJ2-7
d_call: .
cdr3_nt: TGTGCCAGCAGCTTAGGTGCAGTTACCTACGAGCAGTACTTC
cdr3_aa: CASSLGAVTYEQYF

clone_size: once
v_call: TRBV7-8
j_call: TRBJ2-3
d_call: TRBD1
cdr3_nt: TGTGCCAGCAGCTCACGGACAGGGGGCACAGATACGCAGTATTTT
cdr3_aa: CASSSRTGGTDTQYF

clone_size: .
v_call: TRBV4-1
j_call: TRBJ2-5
d_call: TRBD2
cdr3_nt: TGCGCCAGCAGCCAACAGAGGGACTATGCGGAGACCCAGTACTTC
cdr3_aa: CASSQQRDYAETQYF

clone_size: once
v_call: TRBV5-1
j_call: TRBJ1-1
d_call: .
cdr3_nt: TGCGCCAGTTATGATGGGGGGGCGCGCACTGAAGCTTTCTTT
cdr3_aa: CASYDGGARTEAFF

clone_size: .
v_call: TRBV5-4
j_call: TRBJ2-2
d_call: .
cdr3_nt: TGTGCCAGCAGCCGATCCTGGGGAGGGAACACCGGGGAGCTGTTTTTT
cdr3_aa: CASSRSWGGNTGELFF

clone_size: .
v_call: TRBV27
j_call: TRBJ2-5
d_call: .
cdr3_nt: TGTGCCAATAACAAAGCGTACCAAGAGACCCAGTACTTC
cdr3_aa: CANNKAYQETQYF

clone_size: .
v_call: TRBV7-2
j_call: TRBJ2-2
d_call: .
cdr3_nt: TGTGCCAGCAGCTTTAACCCAAGGGGCGGGGAGCTGTTTTTT
cdr3_aa: CASSFNPRGGELFF

clone_size: .
v_call: TRBV27
j_call: TRBJ2-7
d_call: .
cdr3_nt: TGTGCCAGCAGTGCGAGCTCCTACGAGCAGTACTTC
cdr3_aa: CASSASSYEQYF

clone_size: .
v_call: TRBV30
j_call: TRBJ2-7
d_call: .
cdr3_nt: TGTGCCTGGAGTGTACAAGGGGTCGAGCAGTACTTC
cdr3_aa: CAWSVQGVEQYF

clone_size: few
v_call: TRBV6-6
j_call: TRBJ2-7
d_call: TRBD1
cdr3_nt: TGTGCCAGCTCCCGGGACAGCGAGCAGTACTTC
cdr3_aa: CASSRDSEQYF

clone_size: .
v_call: TRBV7-9
j_call: TRBJ1-2
d_call: .
cdr3_nt: TGTGCCAGCAGCTTAGAACAGGGTGCCTATGGCTACACCTTC
cdr3_aa: CASSLEQGAYGYTF

clone_size: few
v_call: TRBV7-9
j_call: TRBJ2-5
d_call: TRBD2
cdr3_nt: TGTGCCAGCAGCCCCGCCAGGGAGGGGACCCAGTACTTC
cdr3_aa: CASSPAREGTQYF

clone_size: once
v_call: TRBV18
j_call: TRBJ1-4
d_call: .
cdr3_nt: TGTGCCAGCTCGCAAACCCGATCGGGGGGTAATGAAAAACTGTTTTTT
cdr3_aa: CASSQTRSGGNEKLFF

clone_size: .
v_call: TRBV28
j_call: TRBJ2-7
d_call: TRBD2
cdr3_nt: TGTGCCAGCAGTTTATTCAAGCGGGGGAACTACGAGCAGTACTTC
cdr3_aa: CASSLFKRGNYEQYF

clone_size: .
v_call: TRBV7-9
j_call: TRBJ2-2
d_call: TRBD1
cdr3_nt: TGTGCCGAAGACAGGGATAACACCGGGGAGCTGTTTTTT
cdr3_aa: CAEDRDNTGELFF

clone_size: .
v_call: TRBV10-3
j_call: TRBJ2-3
d_call: .
cdr3_nt: TGTGCCACGAAACTAGGATTCTCTAGCACAGATACGCAGTATTTT
cdr3_aa: CATKLGFSSTDTQYF

clone_size: few
v_call: TRBV7-8
j_call: TRBJ2-1
d_call: TRBD1
cdr3_nt: TGTGCCAGCAGCCTGGGGACAGCTGCTGAGCAGTTCTTC
cdr3_aa: CASSLGTAAEQFF

clone_size: .
v_call: TRBV7-6
j_call: TRBJ2-3
d_call: TRBD2
cdr3_nt: TGTGCCAGAGAGGGGACTAGCGGGAAGACAGATACGCAGTATTTT
cdr3_aa: CAREGTSGKTDTQYF

clone_size: .
v_call: TRBV6-1
j_call: TRBJ1-4
d_call: TRBD1
cdr3_nt: TGTGCCAGCAGTGACCCCGGGACAGGGTCTGAAAAACTGTTTTTT
cdr3_aa: CASSDPGTGSEKLFF

clone_size: .
v_call: TRBV27
j_call: TRBJ2-7
d_call: TRBD2
cdr3_nt: TGTGCCAGCAGCCAGGGACTAGCAGCATACGAGCAGTACTTC
cdr3_aa: CASSQGLAAYEQYF

clone_size: .
v_call: TRBV11-2
j_call: TRBJ2-1
d_call: TRBD1
cdr3_nt: TGTGCCAGCAGCACTGGGGACAGGGGGCTCAATGAGCAGTTCTTC
cdr3_aa: CASSTGDRGLNEQFF

clone_size: .
v_call: TRBV7-2
j_call: TRBJ2-7
d_call: .
cdr3_nt: TGTGCCAGCAGCGTAGACCGACACTACGAGCAGTACTTC
cdr3_aa: CASSVDRHYEQYF

clone_size: .
v_call: TRBV15
j_call: TRBJ2-3
d_call: .
cdr3_nt: TGTGCCACCAGCAGATCCAACCCCAGGCCATCAGATACGCAGTATTTT
cdr3_aa: CATSRSNPRPSDTQYF

clone_size: once
v_call: TRBV19
j_call: TRBJ1-1
d_call: TRBD1
cdr3_nt: TGTGCCAGTAGTATCAGGGGGCAGGGTCGGGACACTGAAGCTTTCTTT
cdr3_aa: CASSIRGQGRDTEAFF

clone_size: .
v_call: TRBV7-2
j_call: TRBJ2-3
d_call: TRBD2
cdr3_nt: TGTGCCAGCAGCTTAGCCGCGACTAGCGGGGGGGCCGCTGATACGCAGTATTTT
cdr3_aa: CASSLAATSGGAADTQYF

clone_size: .
v_call: TRBV4-3
j_call: TRBJ1-1
d_call: .
cdr3_nt: TGCGCCAGCAGCCAAGCCGGACAGTCTGAAGCTTTCTTT
cdr3_aa: CASSQAGQSEAFF

clone_size: .
v_call: TRBV5-5
j_call: TRBJ2-5
d_call: .
cdr3_nt: TGTGCCAGCAGCTTGTTGGGGGGACAAGAGACCCAGTACTTC
cdr3_aa: CASSLLGGQETQYF

clone_size: once
v_call: TRBV18
j_call: TRBJ2-5
d_call: TRBD1
cdr3_nt: TGTGCCAGCTCACCACGCGCCGGGACAGGGGGAGAGACCCAGTACTTC
cdr3_aa: CASSPRAGTGGETQYF

clone_size: .
v_call: TRBV5-1
j_call: TRBJ2-1
d_call: .
cdr3_nt: TGCGCCAGCAGCGCACAGGGATACAATGAGCAGTTCTTC
cdr3_aa: CASSAQGYNEQFF

clone_size: .
v_call: TRBV27
j_call: TRBJ1-2
d_call: TRBD1
cdr3_nt: TGTGCCAGCAGTTCATCACAGGGGGAGGTGAACTATGGCTACACCTTC
cdr3_aa: CASSSSQGEVNYGYTF

clone_size: .
v_call: TRBV6-1
j_call: TRBJ1-2
d_call: .
cdr3_nt: TGTGCCAGCAGTGAATCAGAAAACTATGGCTACACCTTC
cdr3_aa: CASSESENYGYTF

clone_size: .
v_call: TRBV5-1
j_call: TRBJ1-1
d_call: .
cdr3_nt: TGCGCCAGCAGCTTTCGGGGCGCGGGGGACGCTGAAGCTTTCTTT
cdr3_aa: CASSFRGAGDAEAFF

clone_size: .
v_call: TRBV6-5
j_call: TRBJ2-7
d_call: TRBD1
cdr3_nt: TGTGCCAGCAGTAGAGGACAGGGGGCCTACGAGCAGTACTTC
cdr3_aa: CASSRGQGAYEQYF

clone_size: .
v_call: TRBV28
j_call: TRBJ1-2
d_call: TRBD1
cdr3_nt: TGTGCCAGCAGTTTAATAATGGAGGGGGCGATTGGCTACACCTTC
cdr3_aa: CASSLIMEGAIGYTF

clone_size: .
v_call: TRBV2
j_call: TRBJ2-5
d_call: .
cdr3_nt: TGTGCCAGCAGTGATCTACGAGGCCCCCAAGAGACCCAGTACTTC
cdr3_aa: CASSDLRGPQETQYF